Listed below are T cell receptor beta chains from one sample, sequenced in a study of patients and donors after allogeneic stem cell transplantation. TCRdb processed the RT-PCR reads anew with MiXCR; each CDR3 protein has one entry. Among fewer than 250,000 distinct CDR3 sequences, about 14% were seen once, and the ten largest hold more than 9%. Material for sequencing was blood, either unsorted or a sorted T cell fraction (not recorded which). The receptors come from a human donor who was either an allogeneic HSCT recipient or a stem cell or donor lymphocyte infusion donor (not recorded which). It is not recorded whose cells these are; they may come from a transplant donor. CDR3s include the opening cysteine and the closing phenylalanine or tryptophan. A D gene is named only where the DNA matches it firmly. Clone size appears in some rows only: once, few, many, or a class for an expanded clone.

d_gene	v_gene	j_gene	abundance	len	CDR3nt	CDR3aa
-	TRBV12-3/TRBV12-4	TRBJ2-1	many	12	TGTGCCAGCCTTGCGGGGAGGAATGAGCAGTTCTTC	CASLAGRNEQFF
-	TRBV7-2	TRBJ1-2	many	15	TGTGCCAGCAGCTTAACCGCTGTCAGGGTGGAGGGCTACACCTTC	CASSLTAVRVEGYTF
-	TRBV6-4	TRBJ2-1	few	13	TGTGCCAGCAGTGAGGACCCCTTTGGAGAGCAGTTCTTC	CASSEDPFGEQFF
-	TRBV29-1	TRBJ1-2	-	15	TGCAGCGTTGAACCGCTCAAGGGGAGCGCGAGTGGCTACACCTTC	CSVEPLKGSASGYTF
-	TRBV6-2/TRBV6-3	TRBJ2-3	many	15	TGTGCCAGCAGTTACTCCGGCGGGGTCCCCGATACGCAGTATTTT	CASSYSGGVPDTQYF
-	TRBV7-7	TRBJ2-1	-	14	TGTGCCAGCAGCCCAACAGGGATCGGGAATGAGCAGTTCTTC	CASSPTGIGNEQFF
-	TRBV12-3/TRBV12-4	TRBJ1-2	many	13	TGTGCCAGCAGGAGAGGGGAGAACTATGGCTACACCTTC	CASRRGENYGYTF
-	TRBV5-4	TRBJ2-5	-	13	TGTGCCAGCAGCTCGCATAACCAAGAGACCCAGTACTTC	CASSSHNQETQYF
-	TRBV5-6	TRBJ2-3	-	15	TGTGCCAGCAGCTTCATGGATTATACCTCCGATACGCAGTATTTT	CASSFMDYTSDTQYF
TRBD1	TRBV6-2/TRBV6-3	TRBJ2-7	-	14	TGTGCCAGCAGGATTCCAGGACAGGGGAGCGAGCAGTACTTC	CASRIPGQGSEQYF
TRBD1	TRBV6-1	TRBJ1-3	many	15	TGTGCCAGCACCGCGACAGGGAGATCTGGAAACACCATATATTTT	CASTATGRSGNTIYF
-	TRBV20-1	TRBJ2-4	-	15	TGCAGTGCCCCTTCGGACCCGCTAGCCAAAAACATTCAGTACTTC	CSAPSDPLAKNIQYF
-	TRBV7-6	TRBJ2-1	few	14	TGTGCCAGCAGCCCCGTGGGGGAGTGGAATGAGCAGTTCTTC	CASSPVGEWNEQFF
TRBD1	TRBV24-1	TRBJ2-1	-	16	TGTGCCACCAGTGATCCTGGGACAGGTCCCGGCAATGAGCAGTTCTTC	CATSDPGTGPGNEQFF
-	TRBV6-4	TRBJ1-2	few	15	TGTGCCAGCAGCCCCTCAGGGGCTCAGAACTATGGCTACACCTTC	CASSPSGAQNYGYTF
-	TRBV11-2	TRBJ2-1	-	14	TGTGCCAGCAGCTTAGCGGGGCGCGCCCATGAGCAGTTCTTC	CASSLAGRAHEQFF
TRBD1	TRBV6-5	TRBJ2-2	few	17	TGTGCCAGCAGTTACGGGACAGGGAAATGGAACACCGGGGAGCTGTTTTTT	CASSYGTGKWNTGELFF
-	TRBV6-5	TRBJ1-1	few	13	TGTGCCAGCAGCTACAGGGCCAACACTGAAGCTTTCTTT	CASSYRANTEAFF
-	TRBV6-2/TRBV6-3	TRBJ1-2	few	14	TGTGCCAGCAGTTACTCGTCCAGGGGAGATGGCTACACCTTC	CASSYSSRGDGYTF
TRBD2	TRBV11-3	TRBJ2-3	-	14	TGTGCCAGCAGACGAGCGGGAGGCTCAGATACGCAGTATTTT	CASRRAGGSDTQYF
-	TRBV5-6	TRBJ2-5	few	14	TGTGCCAGCAGCGTAGACAGGTACCAAGAGACCCAGTACTTC	CASSVDRYQETQYF
TRBD2	TRBV18	TRBJ2-7	-	14	TGTGCCAGCTCACCCTCCGGGGGGGCGCGAGAGCAGTACTTC	CASSPSGGAREQYF
TRBD2	TRBV12-3/TRBV12-4	TRBJ2-3	-	17	TGTGCCAGCAGTCGGGGGGGTCCCGTCACTAGCACAGATACGCAGTATTTT	CASSRGGPVTSTDTQYF
-	TRBV29-1	TRBJ1-1	many	12	TGCAGCGTGAACAGGGTTAATACTGAAGCTTTCTTT	CSVNRVNTEAFF
-	TRBV6-2/TRBV6-3	TRBJ1-1	-	14	TGTGCCAGCAGTTACGGACGCCTGTGGACTGAAGCTTTCTTT	CASSYGRLWTEAFF